A single sample gave rise to the 7 T cell receptor beta chains below, sequenced in a study of blood T cell repertoires in COVID-19. This table comes from immunoSEQ multiplex PCR, and its TCRdb copy is limited to in-frame clones, with some not included. Found here are 200,000 to 300,000 clones, around 90% of them singletons; the top ten hold 0.8% to 0.95%. The source material was peripheral blood. The receptors were sampled from a man aged 25-40 years with COVID-19, enrolled during active disease.

This chain connects TRBV12-3 or TRBV12-4 to TRBJ2-5; tentative D call: TRBD1 (5 bases). The V end was cut by 4 bases, the J end by 2 bases, with 8 bases between. There are 13 residues in the CDR3. The CDR3: CASSSRQQETQYF. DNA of the CDR3: TGTGCCAGCAGTTCTAGACAGCAAGAGACCCAGTACTTC.

This chain joins TRBV9 and TRBJ1-1; weak D call: TRBD1 (5 bases). The CDR3 is made up of 17 amino acids. Trimming removed 0 bases from V and 4 bases from J, with 19 bases in between. Germline CDR1 and CDR2: SGDLS and YYNGEE. CDR3 nucleotide sequence: TGTGCCAGCAGCGTAGGGGTGGGTCGGACCCAGGGCACTGAAGCTTTCTTT. Its protein product is CASSVGVGRTQGTEAFF. Full variable domain (remainder filled in from reference TRBV9 and TRBJ1-1): DSGVTQTPKHLITATGQRVTLRCSPRSGDLSVYWYQQSLDQGLQFLIQYYNGEERAKGNILERFSAQQFPDLHSELNLSSLELGDSALYFCASSVGVGRTQGTEAFFGQGTRLTVV.

This clone was counted once. The rearrangement joins TRBV27 to TRBJ2-1, with a tentative D call TRBD1 (6 bases). Germline lookup yields CDR1 MNHEY and CDR2 SMNVEV (reference sequence). There are 16 residues in the CDR3. Trimming removed 2 bases at V and 4 bases at J, with 15 bases between. For the CDR3, the DNA is TGTGCCAGCAGTTTAGACTCGATGACAGGTTACAATGAGCAGTTCTTC. Protein product: CASSLDSMTGYNEQFF.

This clone was detected only once. V is TRBV14 and J is TRBJ2-6; TRBD1 is a possible D gene (6 bases). CDR1 is SGHDN and CDR2 is FVKESK in the germline V gene. The CDR3 is 22 amino acids. V shed 2 bases and J shed 1 base, with 27 bases lying between them. The CDR3 here is CASSQQKKGMTGAYSGANVLTF. CDR3 coding DNA: TGTGCCAGCAGCCAACAAAAAAAGGGGATGACAGGCGCTTATTCTGGGGCCAACGTCCTGACTTTC. Variable domain in full (rest from reference TRBV14 and TRBJ2-6): EAGVTQFPSHSVIEKGQTVTLRCDPISGHDNLYWYRRVMGKEIKFLLHFVKESKQDESGMPNNRFLAERTGGTYSTLKVQPAELEDSGVYFCASSQQKKGMTGAYSGANVLTFGAGSRLTVL.

The chain has TRBV2 and TRBJ1-5; D gene uncertain. V was clipped by 3 bases and J by 0 bases, with 6 bases between them. The CDR3 runs to 14 residues. Germline V gene lookup returns CDR1 SNHLY and CDR2 FYNNEI. The CDR3 nucleotides are TGTGCCAGCAGTGATAACTATAGCAATCAGCCCCAGCATTTT. Its protein product is CASSDNYSNQPQHF.

The chain is built from TRBV19 and TRBJ2-5; 8 bases match TRBD1. The CDR3 covers 14 residues. In germline, CDR1 is LNHDA, CDR2 SQIVND (reference sequence). Trimming cost V 6 bases and J 3 bases; bases outside gene matches: 6. The CDR3 sequence is CASSPDRVKETQYF. In DNA, the CDR3 is TGTGCCAGTAGCCCGGACAGGGTAAAAGAGACCCAGTACTTC.

J is TRBJ1-4 and V is TRBV19, with TRBD1 identical over 8 bases. Germline-derived CDR1 and CDR2 are LNHDA and SQIVND (reference sequence). With V trimmed by 9 bases and J by 6 bases, 6 bases remained unmatched. CDR3 length equals 13 residues. CDR3 coding DNA: TGTGCCAGCCGGACAGGGCAAGATGAAAAACTGTTTTTT. Translated: CASRTGQDEKLFF.